Shown below are 25 T cell receptor beta chains from a single sample sequenced in a study of CD8+CD57+ T cells in acquired aplastic anemia. Individuals selected for sequencing had exhibited CD8+CD57+ cell expansion on flow cytometry. TCR beta VDJ combinations and CDR3 sequences were profiled from genomic DNA. TCRdb independently ran MiXCR on the reads; one entry per CDR3 protein. There are about 150,000 distinct CDR3 sequences in the sample; about 48% occur only once, and under 35% lies in the top ten. The sequenced sample consisted of sorted CD4+, CD8+, or CD8+CD57+ T cells (not recorded which) from PBMCs. Source of these receptors: a human donor with aplastic anemia.

As DNA, the CDR3 is TGTGCCACCAGTGAGCCTGGACGAGGCTACACCTTC. Its translation: CATSEPGRGYTF. The rearrangement joins TRBV24-1 to TRBJ1-2; D is undetermined. Trimming removed 4 bases from V and 8 bases from J, with 10 bases in between. CDR3 length: 12 amino acids. Germline loops: CDR1 KGHDR, CDR2 SFDVKD.

This clonotype was seen repeatedly, ten times or more. This chain joins TRBV7-9 and TRBJ1-1; D is unclear. The V and J ends lost 1 base and 1 base respectively, with 7 bases between them. The germline V gene encodes CDR1 SEHNR and CDR2 FQNEAQ (reference sequence). This CDR3 has 14 amino acids. Here the CDR3 DNA reads TGTGCCAGCAGCTTAGGGGTGGGGAACACTGAAGCTTTCTTT. It specifies CASSLGVGNTEAFF. The variable domain in full, completed from reference TRBV7-9 and TRBJ1-1, reads DTGVSQNPRHKITKRGQNVTFRCDPISEHNRLYWYRQTLGQGPEFLTYFQNEAQLEKSRLLSDRFSAERPKGSFSTLEIQRTEQGDSAMYLCASSLGVGNTEAFFGQGTRLTVV.

Many counts were recorded for this clonotype. This chain connects TRBV20-1 to TRBJ1-3; no clear D. Trimming shortened V by 7 bases and J by 0 bases, and 16 bases separated the two germline ends. The V gene's germline CDR1 is DFQATT and CDR2 SNEGSKA (reference sequence). This CDR3 has 15 residues. CDR3 in amino acids: CSVSGDILSGNTIYF. In DNA form, the CDR3 reads TGCAGTGTTAGCGGCGACATCCTCTCTGGAAACACCATATATTTT.

Regarding this clonotype: This sequence may be a read error, since a much larger clone differs from it by one base. V usage is TRBV14 and J usage is TRBJ1-2, with 9 bases lining up with TRBD1. CDR3 length: 16 amino acids. The germline V gene has CDR1 SGHDN and CDR2 FVKESK. CDR3 bases: TGTGCCAGCAGCCAACAATGGGACAGGGTTTTCTATAGCTACACCTTC. Amino acids: CASSQQWDRVFYSYTF.

This clonotype was detected many times. The chain carries TRBV20-1 and TRBJ2-7; D is possibly TRBD2 (5 bases). In germline, CDR1 is DFQATT, CDR2 SNEGSKA (reference sequence). Trimming cost V 0 bases and J 3 bases, with 12 bases left between them. The CDR3 loop spans 14 amino acids. CDR3 sequence reads: CSARDRGGYYEQYF. In DNA, the CDR3 is TGCAGTGCTAGAGATCGTGGAGGCTACTACGAGCAGTACTTC.

The chain combines TRBV11-3 with TRBJ1-1; possibly TRBD1 for D (5 bases). The CDR3 runs 15 residues. Trimming cost V 2 bases and J 4 bases, with 14 bases left between them. Germline CDR1 SGHNT, CDR2 YENEEA. CDR3 DNA sequence: TGTGCCAGCAGCTTATGGGAGGCTGGGGCCACTGAAGCTTTCTTT. Translated, it gives CASSLWEAGATEAFF.

This clonotype was seen ten or more times. The chain couples TRBV10-3 to TRBJ2-3; 9 bases are a match to TRBD2. The V gene end was trimmed by 6 bases and the J gene end by 10 bases; junction bases not matched to a gene: 5. The CDR3 spans 12 residues. Germline lookup yields CDR1 ENHRY and CDR2 SYGVKD. The CDR3 reads CAISRTSESQYF. The CDR3 coding sequence is TGTGCCATCAGCCGGACTAGCGAGTCGCAGTATTTT.

In its sample, this clonotype was seen many times. The chain uses TRBV7-2 and TRBJ2-5; D perhaps matches TRBD1 (6 bases). With 3 bases removed from V and 4 bases from J, the gap between germline ends came to 15 bases. The CDR3 runs to 15 residues. CDR1 and CDR2 (germline): SGHTA, FQGNSA. CDR3 DNA sequence: TGTGCCAGCAGCTTTAATGGGAGAGGGGGAGAGACCCAGTACTTC. Translating it yields CASSFNGRGGETQYF. Full variable domain (missing parts from reference TRBV7-2 and TRBJ2-5): GAGVSQSPSNKVTEKGKDVELRCDPISGHTALYWYRQSLGQGLEFLIYFQGNSAPDKSGLPSDRFSAERTGGSVSTLTIQRTQQEDSAVYLCASSFNGRGGETQYFGPGTRLLVL.

This clonotype was counted ten times or more. The chain is built from TRBV14 and TRBJ2-5; no clear D. This CDR3 has 16 amino acids. Trimming stripped 0 bases from V and 0 bases from J, with 11 bases between. CDR1 and CDR2 (germline): SGHDN, FVKESK. CDR3 sequence: CASSQESWSNQETQYF. The CDR3, as DNA: TGTGCCAGCAGCCAAGAATCGTGGAGCAACCAAGAGACCCAGTACTTC.

The sample holds many counts of this clonotype. The rearrangement uses TRBV12-3 or TRBV12-4 and TRBJ2-5, with 11 bases identical to TRBD2. The V segment lost 6 bases and the J segment 5 bases; nucleotides outside the gene matches: 5. The CDR3 sequence is 14 residues long. CDR3 protein: CASSPGLAEETQYF. The CDR3 region has the DNA TGTGCCAGCAGCCCGGGACTAGCGGAGGAGACCCAGTACTTC.

This clonotype was counted a single time. The chain links TRBV7-9 to TRBJ1-5; D unresolved. Deletions cut 1 base from V and 3 bases from J, with 7 bases between. The CDR3 spans 14 residues. Germline V lookup: CDR1 SEHNR, CDR2 FQNEAQ (reference sequence). The chain's CDR3 is CASSLESVNQPQHF. The CDR3 DNA reads TGTGCCAGCAGCTTAGAGTCGGTCAATCAGCCCCAGCATTTT. The full variable domain, with the rest looked up from reference TRBV7-9 and TRBJ1-5, is DTGVSQNPRHKITKRGQNVTFRCDPISEHNRLYWYRQTLGQGPEFLTYFQNEAQLEKSRLLSDRFSAERPKGSFSTLEIQRTEQGDSAMYLCASSLESVNQPQHFGDGTRLSIL.

This clonotype has just a few counts. Being one base from a much bigger clone, this may be a read error. The CDR3 carries no conserved terminal phenylalanine or tryptophan, so it likely arises from a read error. In nucleotides, the CDR3 is TGTGCCAGCAGCCGACGGAACACTGAAGCTTTCTCT. Translated, it gives CASSRRNTEAFS. The rearrangement links TRBV11-3 to TRBJ1-1; D ambiguous. This CDR3 has 12 amino acids. V was clipped by 5 bases and J by 1 base, with 5 bases between them. Germline-derived CDR1 and CDR2 are SGHNT and YENEEA.

The V gene is TRBV2, the J gene TRBJ2-5, with D maybe TRBD2 (6 bases). The V end lost 2 bases, the J end lost 2 bases, and 15 bases lay between the germline ends. The CDR3 runs 16 residues. In germline, CDR1 is SNHLY, CDR2 FYNNEI. The CDR3 nucleotides read TGTGCCAGCAGTGAAAATAGGGCCGGAGGGCAAGAGACCCAGTACTTC. This translates into CASSENRAGGQETQYF. Drawing the rest from reference TRBV2 and TRBJ2-5, the complete variable domain is EPEVTQTPSHQVTQMGQEVILRCVPISNHLYFYWYRQILGQKVEFLVSFYNNEISEKSEIFDDQFSVERPDGSNFTLKIRSTKLEDSAMYFCASSENRAGGQETQYFGPGTRLLVL.

This clonotype was seen only a few times. The genes are TRBV3-1 and TRBJ1-1; no firm D call. CDR1 and CDR2 from the germline V gene are LGHDT and YNNKEL (reference sequence). Deletions cut 4 bases from V and 1 base from J, with 13 bases between. The CDR3 runs 15 residues. The CDR3 loop reads CASSPLELPNTEAFF. CDR3 sequence (DNA): TGTGCCAGCAGCCCCCTGGAACTGCCGAACACTGAAGCTTTCTTT. The full variable domain, in which reference TRBV3-1 and TRBJ1-1 provide the parts outside the CDR3, is DTAVSQTPKYLVTQMGNDKSIKCEQNLGHDTMYWYKQDSKKFLKIMFSYNNKELIINETVPNRFSPKSPDKAHLNLHINSLELGDSAVYFCASSPLELPNTEAFFGQGTRLTVV.

V is TRBV9 and J is TRBJ2-5, with unresolved D. The CDR3 is made up of 14 amino acids. In germline, CDR1 is SGDLS, CDR2 YYNGEE. The V gene lost 3 bases and the J gene lost 0 bases, with 9 bases spanning the gap. The CDR3 DNA is TGTGCCAGCAGCGGATCGTCGTACCAAGAGACCCAGTACTTC. Protein: CASSGSSYQETQYF.

CDR3 region: CSARDVAGRRYNEQFF. CDR3 nucleotide sequence: TGCAGTGCTAGAGATGTTGCGGGGAGGCGTTACAATGAGCAGTTCTTC. This chain links TRBV20-1 with TRBJ2-1; maybe TRBD2 (6 bases). The V end was cut by 0 bases, the J end by 4 bases, with 16 bases between. The CDR3 runs 16 residues. CDR1 and CDR2 (germline): DFQATT, SNEGSKA (reference sequence).

This chain connects TRBV11-2 to TRBJ2-1; unclear D gene. V shed 5 bases and J shed 3 bases, with 17 bases lying between them. CDR1 is SGHAT and CDR2 is FQNNGV in the germline V gene. The CDR3 is made up of 16 amino acids. DNA for the CDR3: TGTGCCAGCAGCCCCGGTTTTCAACCGGTCTACAATGAGCAGTTCTTC. This sequence encodes CASSPGFQPVYNEQFF.

In this sample, this clonotype turned up many times. The chain links TRBV6-5 to TRBJ2-7, with D uncertain. The length of the CDR3 is 12 residues. Germline V CDR1 and CDR2: MNHEY, SVGAGI. Trimming took off 1 base at V and 4 bases at J, with 5 bases between the two ends. The CDR3 reads CASSYWGYEQYF. Written as DNA, the CDR3 is TGTGCCAGCAGTTACTGGGGATACGAGCAGTACTTC.

Many counts were recorded for this clonotype. The chain carries TRBV19 and TRBJ1-3, with D maybe TRBD1 (6 bases). The ends were cut back, 5 bases at V and 0 bases at J, with 17 bases in the middle. The CDR3 is 17 amino acids. Germline V gene lookup returns CDR1 LNHDA and CDR2 SQIVND (reference sequence). The CDR3 here is CASSARQAPDSGNTIYF. CDR3 bases: TGTGCCAGTAGTGCGCGACAGGCACCCGACTCTGGAAACACCATATATTTT.

This clonotype was observed at least ten times. The CDR3 region is CASIETGQWNKLFF. DNA of the CDR3: TGTGCCAGCATCGAGACAGGGCAGTGGAATAAACTGTTTTTT. J is TRBJ1-4 and V is TRBV6-1; 7 nucleotides agree with TRBD1. This CDR3 is 14 amino acids long. The trim removed 7 bases at V and 11 bases at J, leaving 13 bases unmatched. The germline V gene has CDR1 MNHNS and CDR2 SASEGT.

The gene calls are TRBV6-1 and TRBJ2-5; D not resolved. Germline V gene lookup returns CDR1 MNHNS and CDR2 SASEGT. V lost 8 bases, J lost 4 bases, and 11 bases lay in between. This CDR3 is 12 amino acids long. CDR3 coding DNA: TGTGCCAGCGGCCCGCGAGGAGAGACCCAGTACTTC. Amino acids: CASGPRGETQYF.

This clonotype was detected only a few times. V and J are TRBV29-1 and TRBJ1-1; D ambiguous. Germline values: CDR1 SQVTM, CDR2 ANQGSEA. The V gene lost 4 bases and the J gene lost 3 bases, with 15 bases spanning the gap. The CDR3 has 14 residues. Written as DNA, the CDR3 is TGCAGCGTTGTCGCCCCCCTCGGGGACACTGAAGCTTTCTTT. Its protein product is CSVVAPLGDTEAFF.

At least ten counts were recorded for this clonotype. This sequence joins TRBV7-9 and TRBJ1-4; 7 positions agree with TRBD1. The length of the CDR3 is 14 residues. Germline assignment: CDR1 SEHNR and CDR2 FQNEAQ (reference sequence). J gave up 2 bases and V 8 bases, and 5 bases lay outside the gene matches. For the CDR3, the DNA is TGTGCCAGCGGGGGGACAGCCACTAATGAAAAACTGTTTTTT. Residues: CASGGTATNEKLFF.

This clonotype was observed at least ten times. The rearrangement uses TRBV30 and TRBJ2-1; D possibly uses TRBD1 or TRBD2 (5 bases each). This CDR3 spans 14 amino acids. With 0 bases removed from V and 9 bases from J, the gap between germline ends came to 15 bases. CDR1 is GTSNPN and CDR2 is SVGIG in the germline V gene (reference sequence). CDR3 in amino acids: CAWSVGLTGREQFF. CDR3 bases: TGTGCCTGGAGTGTAGGCCTGACGGGGCGTGAGCAGTTCTTC.

This clonotype showed up many times. Germline and junction disagree at one end, which may indicate a read error. The chain links TRBV13 to TRBJ2-7; 8 bases align to TRBD1. The germline CDR1 and CDR2 sequences are PRHDT and FYEKMQ (reference sequence). This CDR3 contains 16 residues. The CDR3 nucleotides are TGTGCCAGCAGCCTAGGCCGGGACAGGACCTCCTACGAGCAGTACTTC. Residues: CASSLGRDRTSYEQYF. Variable domain in full (rest from reference TRBV13 and TRBJ2-7): AAGVIQSPRHLIKEKRETATLKCYPIPRHDTVYWYQQGPGQDPQFLISFYEKMQSDKGSIPDRFSAQQFSDYHSELNMSSLELGDSALYFCASSLGRDRTSYEQYFGPGTRLTVT.